These 10 T cell receptor beta chains originate from one sample sequenced in a study of T cell repertoires in cytomegalovirus infection. These receptors' antigens are unknown. MiXCR was run by TCRdb on the reads, yielding one entry per CDR3 protein. This sample yields around 430,000 distinct CDR3 sequences, of which about 39% are seen a single time; 43% belongs to the top ten. This specimen was cultured PBMCs, taken from culture after CMV antigen stimulation. These receptors all come from a human donor in good health (CMV status not recorded). Some clones in this sample may be carry-over from other donors' samples.

This clonotype showed up just once. The genes are TRBV7-8 and TRBJ2-2; no clear D. Trimming took off 5 bases at V and 9 bases at J, with 31 bases between the two ends. The CDR3 is 19 amino acids. Germline CDR1 reads SGHVS; CDR2 reads FQNEAQ. The DNA for the CDR3 is TGTGCCAGCAGCGTATGGGGTCGGTATGAGACTTCCTCTTGGCGGGAGCTGTTTTTT. This translates into CASSVWGRYETSSWRELFF.

Only a few counts were recorded for this clonotype. V gene TRBV7-2 combines with J gene TRBJ1-3; maybe TRBD1 (6 bases). Trimming removed 6 bases from V and 4 bases from J, with 16 bases in between. The CDR3 has 15 amino acids. CDR1 SGHTA and CDR2 FQGNSA come from the germline V gene. The CDR3 coding sequence is TGTGCCAGCAGTCGAGGCGGGACATGGGGAAACACCATATATTTT. Its protein product is CASSRGGTWGNTIYF.

This clonotype was seen a handful of times. The rearrangement joins TRBV6-5 to TRBJ2-7; no clear D. This CDR3 contains 13 residues. Germline loops: CDR1 MNHEY, CDR2 SVGAGI. Trimming removed 8 bases from V and 4 bases from J, with 15 bases in between. The CDR3 protein is CASSRTSTYEQYF. The CDR3 nucleotides read TGTGCCAGCTCCCGGACGTCAACTTACGAGCAGTACTTC.

This clonotype turned up a few times. The chain uses TRBV7-4 and TRBJ2-1; possible D gene TRBD1, 5 bases. V lost 4 bases, J lost 10 bases, and 20 bases lay in between. Germline V gene lookup returns CDR1 SGHVT and CDR2 SQSDAQ. The CDR3 is 15 residues long. The CDR3 DNA sequence: TGTGCCAGCAGCTCCCTGAGAGTGGGGCCGTCGGAGCAGTTCTTC. Residues: CASSSLRVGPSEQFF.

This clonotype was found a few times. The CDR3 DNA reads as TGTGCCAGCAGCTTTTTGGGTAGGAGTTCACCCCTCCACTTT. It translates to CASSFLGRSSPLHF. This rearrangement joins TRBV12-3 or TRBV12-4 to TRBJ1-6; D call uncertain. V was cut by 6 bases and J by 9 bases, with 15 bases left in between. CDR3 length: 14 residues.

The J gene is TRBJ2-5, the V gene TRBV11-2; maybe TRBD1 (5 bases). V dropped 5 bases and J dropped 7 bases, with 23 bases sitting between them. CDR3 length equals 16 residues. In germline, CDR1 is SGHAT, CDR2 FQNNGV. CDR3 in DNA: TGTGCCAGCAGCCAACCCTTCTCCCCAGGGTTGGGGACCCAGTACTTC. Protein product: CASSQPFSPGLGTQYF. The whole variable domain, remainder taken from reference TRBV11-2 and TRBJ2-5, is EAGVAQSPRYKIIEKRQSVAFWCNPISGHATLYWYQQILGQGPKLLIQFQNNGVVDDSQLPKDRFSAERLKGVDSTLKIQPAKLEDSAVYLCASSQPFSPGLGTQYFGPGTRLLVL.

The CDR3 loop reads CATRGQSYEQYF. The CDR3 DNA reads as TGTGCCACCCGGGGCCAATCCTACGAGCAGTACTTC. This sequence joins TRBV28 and TRBJ2-7; the D gene could be TRBD1 or TRBD2 (5 bases each). The V gene lost 10 bases and the J gene lost 1 base, with 11 bases spanning the gap. The germline gives CDR1 MDHEN, CDR2 SYDVKM. The CDR3 runs to 12 residues.

This clonotype was seen only a few times. The chain has TRBV7-2 and TRBJ1-2; maybe TRBD1 (5 bases). The CDR3 length is 14 residues. V lost 5 bases and J 4 bases, leaving 14 bases between the germline ends. Germline-derived CDR1 and CDR2 are SGHTA and FQGNSA. In nucleotides, the CDR3 is TGTGCCAGCAGCCCCTATCAGGGCCCCTATGGCTACACCTTC. Translated, it gives CASSPYQGPYGYTF.

CDR3 DNA: TGCGCCAGCGGGTCGGACGAGACCCAGTACTTC. It translates to CASGSDETQYF. The J gene is TRBJ2-5, the V gene TRBV5-1; D uncertain. The germline V and J ends were trimmed by 7 bases and 5 bases, with 9 bases remaining between them. Germline lookup yields CDR1 SGHRS and CDR2 YFSETQ. The CDR3 runs to 11 residues.

This clonotype was counted only a few times. The chain combines TRBV7-2 with TRBJ2-1, with 8 bases lining up with TRBD1. The CDR3 runs 15 residues. The ends lost 5 bases at V and 7 bases at J; junction bases unmatched: 10. The germline V gene has CDR1 SGHTA and CDR2 FQGNSA. The chain's CDR3 is CASSLTRQGINEQFF. The CDR3 nucleotides are TGTGCCAGCAGCCTGACCCGACAGGGGATTAATGAGCAGTTCTTC.